What follows is one T cell receptor (beta chain) and its context. No antigen is known for it. The input lacks base qualities; no much larger clone sits a single base away. The data were taken from a study of a mutant IDH1 vaccine in newly diagnosed glioma (dated by TCRdb to the early 2020s). Looking at the study overall: Vaccination started 4-6 weeks after radiotherapy alone, or was given together with temozolomide cycles in the groups whose treatment included chemotherapy. Of the 25 to 40 patients who were treated, around 60% were male and around 40% were female, and the mean age was around 40 years. Prior to enrollment, standard therapy consisting of radiotherapy alone, temozolomide alone, or radiochemotherapy with temozolomide had been administered to patients, with the combination being received by most patients. Visit V12 was the week-35 safety follow-up and visit V13 was the week-47 end of study. Six visits were used for peripheral blood collection: V03 (baseline), V05, V07, V10, V12 and V13. Longitudinal TCRB deep sequencing was performed for some 25 treated patients wherever samples were available for exploratory analyses. Overall study results and their limits: Across multiple MHC alleles, vaccine-induced immune responses were seen in more than 80% of patients. According to the authors, sample limitations meant that analyses of patient blood samples could not be reproduced. Pseudoprogression appeared unrelated to alterations in the top peripheral T cell clonotypes detected by TCRB sequencing. PBMC samples for TCRB deep sequencing were selected based on availability.

Per the germline V gene (reference sequence), SGHKS is the CDR1 and YYEKEE is the CDR2. There are 15 amino acids in the CDR3, from cysteine to phenylalanine inclusive. Just the 45-base CDR3 DNA is kept, in frame starting at base 1. Unmatched junction bases come to 5, with V trimmed by 0 bases and J by 5 bases. Library creation used the immunoSEQ multiplex PCR assay. Following the manufacturer's protocol, the hsTCRB Kit was used to amplify rearranged TCR beta chain sequences. TCRB libraries were sequenced on an Illumina MiSeq. As for the original processing: The proprietary platform of the kit vendor was used for demultiplexing, trimming and gene mapping. In TCRdb, the immuneACCESS table is reduced to in-frame sequences with V and J assigned. These tables do not hold every clone; where another copy was compared, an unresolved V gene accounts for under half, and the others remain unexplained. V and J calls plus clone size are reproduced from that table; the DNA served to infer D and trimming. Across this sample there are about 65,000 clones, with about four fifths seen only once. The ten most abundant clones make up under 6% of the sample.

Interpreted using the paper, the time point label stands for: week 35, safety follow-up. Each vaccine dose was 300 ug of a 20-mer mutant IDH1 peptide in Montanide, given subcutaneously with topical imiquimod. Across visits V03 through V10, patients got a total of eight vaccinations, given in weeks 1, 3, 5, 7, 11, 15, 19 and 23. Donors had newly diagnosed WHO grade 3 or 4 IDH1-mutant astrocytomas with loss of nuclear ATRX. The samples were drawn from NOA16, a multicentre, single-arm, open-label phase I trial in Germany that tested a mutant IDH1 peptide vaccine in humans for the first time. Genomic DNA for TCRB sequencing was isolated from EDTA blood with the DNeasy Blood and Tissue Kit.

Sequenced material: PBMCs, taken from a glioma patient whose treatment included an IDH1 peptide vaccine. In this chain, TRBV5-5 is recombined with TRBJ2-3; the junction holds 8 bases that match TRBD2. The clonotype was recovered from a man in his forties with glioma. CDR3 region: CASSLGPGGQDTQYF. The DNA sequence is given as TGTGCCAGCAGCTTGGGTCCGGGAGGGCAAGATACGCAGTATTTT.